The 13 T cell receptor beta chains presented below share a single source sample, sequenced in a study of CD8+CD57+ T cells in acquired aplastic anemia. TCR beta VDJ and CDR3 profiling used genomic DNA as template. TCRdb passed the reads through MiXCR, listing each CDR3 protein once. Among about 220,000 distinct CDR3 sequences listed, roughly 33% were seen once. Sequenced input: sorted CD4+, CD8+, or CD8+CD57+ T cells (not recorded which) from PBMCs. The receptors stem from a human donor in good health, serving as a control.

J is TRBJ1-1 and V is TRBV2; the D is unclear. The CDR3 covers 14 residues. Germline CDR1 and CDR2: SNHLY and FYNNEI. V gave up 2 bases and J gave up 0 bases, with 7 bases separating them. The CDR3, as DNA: TGTGCCAGCAGTGAACGGAGCCTGAACACTGAAGCTTTCTTT. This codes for CASSERSLNTEAFF. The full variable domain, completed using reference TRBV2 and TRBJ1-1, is EPEVTQTPSHQVTQMGQEVILRCVPISNHLYFYWYRQILGQKVEFLVSFYNNEISEKSEIFDDQFSVERPDGSNFTLKIRSTKLEDSAMYFCASSERSLNTEAFFGQGTRLTVV.

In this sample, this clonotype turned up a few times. The CDR3 loop reads CASSGRLGSSYNEQFF. As DNA, the CDR3 is TGTGCCAGCAGTGGAAGACTAGGGTCCTCCTACAATGAGCAGTTCTTC. This chain uses TRBV6-1 with TRBJ2-1, with D perhaps TRBD2 (6 bases). Deletions cut 4 bases from V and 0 bases from J, with 13 bases between. The CDR3 spans 16 residues. From germline, CDR1 is MNHNS and CDR2 SASEGT.

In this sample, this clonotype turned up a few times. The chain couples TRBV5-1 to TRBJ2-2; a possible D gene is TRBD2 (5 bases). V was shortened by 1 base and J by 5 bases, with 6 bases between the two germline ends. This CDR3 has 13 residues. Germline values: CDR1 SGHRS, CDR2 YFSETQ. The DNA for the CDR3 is TGCGCCAGCAGCTTGTGGAGGACCGGGGAGCTGTTTTTT. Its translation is CASSLWRTGELFF. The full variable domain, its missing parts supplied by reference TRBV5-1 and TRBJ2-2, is KAGVTQTPRYLIKTRGQQVTLSCSPISGHRSVSWYQQTPGQGLQFLFEYFSETQRNKGNFPGRFSGRQFSNSRSEMNVSTLELGDSALYLCASSLWRTGELFFGEGSRLTVL.

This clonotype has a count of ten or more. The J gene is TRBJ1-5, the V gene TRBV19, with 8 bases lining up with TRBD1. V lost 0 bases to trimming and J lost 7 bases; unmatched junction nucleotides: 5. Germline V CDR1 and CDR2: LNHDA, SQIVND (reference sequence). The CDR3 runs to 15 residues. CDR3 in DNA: TGTGCCAGTAGTATAGAGCACAGGGGGTGGCAGCCCCAGCATTTT. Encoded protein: CASSIEHRGWQPQHF.

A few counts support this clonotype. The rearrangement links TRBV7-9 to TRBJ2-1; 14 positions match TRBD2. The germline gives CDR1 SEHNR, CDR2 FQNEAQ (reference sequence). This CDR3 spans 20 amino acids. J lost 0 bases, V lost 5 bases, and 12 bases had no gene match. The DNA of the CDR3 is TGTGCCAGCAGCGCAACCCCGGGACTAGCGGGGGCCAGCTCCTACAATGAGCAGTTCTTC. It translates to CASSATPGLAGASSYNEQFF.

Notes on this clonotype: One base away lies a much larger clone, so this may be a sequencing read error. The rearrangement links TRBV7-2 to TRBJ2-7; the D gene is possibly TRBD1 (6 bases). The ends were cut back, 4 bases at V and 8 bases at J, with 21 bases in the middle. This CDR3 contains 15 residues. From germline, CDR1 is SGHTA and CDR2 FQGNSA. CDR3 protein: CASSSVQGLYHKQYF. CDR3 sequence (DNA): TGTGCCAGCAGCTCCGTACAGGGTTTATACCACAAGCAGTACTTC.

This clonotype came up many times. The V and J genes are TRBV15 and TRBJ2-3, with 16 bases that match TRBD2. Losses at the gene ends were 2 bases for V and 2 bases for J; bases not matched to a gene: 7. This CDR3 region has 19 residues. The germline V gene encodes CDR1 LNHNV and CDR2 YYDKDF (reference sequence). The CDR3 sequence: CATSRNQGTSGRATDTQYF. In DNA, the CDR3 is TGTGCCACCAGCAGAAACCAAGGGACTAGCGGGAGGGCCACAGATACGCAGTATTTT.

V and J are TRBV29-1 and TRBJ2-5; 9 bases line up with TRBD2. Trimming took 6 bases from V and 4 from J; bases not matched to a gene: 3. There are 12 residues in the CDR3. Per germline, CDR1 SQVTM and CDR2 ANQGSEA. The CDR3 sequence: CSVGRGGETQYF. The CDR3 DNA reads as TGCAGCGTCGGGCGGGGGGGAGAGACCCAGTACTTC.

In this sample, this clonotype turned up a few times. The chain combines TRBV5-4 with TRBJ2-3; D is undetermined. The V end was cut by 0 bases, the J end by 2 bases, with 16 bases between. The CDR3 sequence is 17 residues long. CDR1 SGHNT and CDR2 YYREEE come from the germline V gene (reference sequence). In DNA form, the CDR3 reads TGTGCCAGCAGCTTGGTCTCTAGGGCCACCTACACAGATACGCAGTATTTT. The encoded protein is CASSLVSRATYTDTQYF. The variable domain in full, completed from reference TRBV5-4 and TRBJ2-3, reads ETGVTQSPTHLIKTRGQQVTLRCSSQSGHNTVSWYQQALGQGPQFIFQYYREEENGRGNFPPRFSGLQFPNYSSELNVNALELDDSALYLCASSLVSRATYTDTQYFGPGTRLTVL.

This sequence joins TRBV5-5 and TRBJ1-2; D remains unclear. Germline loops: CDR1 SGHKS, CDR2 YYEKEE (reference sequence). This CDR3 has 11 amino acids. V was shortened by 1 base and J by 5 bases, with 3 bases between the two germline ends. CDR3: CASSLQYGYTF. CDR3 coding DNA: TGTGCCAGCAGCTTGCAATATGGCTACACCTTC.

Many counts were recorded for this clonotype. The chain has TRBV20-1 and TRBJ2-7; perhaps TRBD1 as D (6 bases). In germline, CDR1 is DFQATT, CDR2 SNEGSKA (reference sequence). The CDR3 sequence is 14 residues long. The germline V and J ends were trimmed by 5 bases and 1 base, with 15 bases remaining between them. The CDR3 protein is CSARRQESSYEQYF. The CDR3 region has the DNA TGCAGTGCTCGTAGACAGGAGTCGTCCTACGAGCAGTACTTC.

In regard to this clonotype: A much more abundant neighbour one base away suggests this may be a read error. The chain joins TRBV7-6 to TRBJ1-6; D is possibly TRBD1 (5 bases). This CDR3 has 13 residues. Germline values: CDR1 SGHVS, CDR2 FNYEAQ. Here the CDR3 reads CASGLWGESPLHF. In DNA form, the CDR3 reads TGTGCCAGCGGCTTGTGGGGCGAGTCACCCCTCCACTTT.

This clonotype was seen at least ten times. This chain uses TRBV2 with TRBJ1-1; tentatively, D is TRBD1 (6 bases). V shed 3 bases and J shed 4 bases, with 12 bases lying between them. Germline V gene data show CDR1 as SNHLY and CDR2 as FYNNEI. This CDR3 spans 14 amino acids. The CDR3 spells CASSDPGVGTEAFF. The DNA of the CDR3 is TGTGCCAGCAGTGACCCAGGGGTAGGCACTGAAGCTTTCTTT.